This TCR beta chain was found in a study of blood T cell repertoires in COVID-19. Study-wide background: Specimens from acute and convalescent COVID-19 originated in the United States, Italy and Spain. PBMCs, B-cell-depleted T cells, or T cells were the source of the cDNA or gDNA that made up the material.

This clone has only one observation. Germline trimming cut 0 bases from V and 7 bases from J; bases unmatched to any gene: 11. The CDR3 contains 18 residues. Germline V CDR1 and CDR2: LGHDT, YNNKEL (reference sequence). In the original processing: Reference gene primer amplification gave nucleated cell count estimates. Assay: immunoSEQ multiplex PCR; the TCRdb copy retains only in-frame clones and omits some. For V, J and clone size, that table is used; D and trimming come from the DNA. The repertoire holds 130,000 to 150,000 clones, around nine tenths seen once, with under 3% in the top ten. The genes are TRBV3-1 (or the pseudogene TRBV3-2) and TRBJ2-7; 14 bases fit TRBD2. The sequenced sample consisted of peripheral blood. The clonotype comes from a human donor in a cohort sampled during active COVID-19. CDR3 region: CASSQEETSGRAVWEQYF. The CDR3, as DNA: TGTGCCAGCAGCCAAGAGGAGACTAGCGGGAGGGCCGTCTGGGAGCAGTACTTC.